This is a list of T cell receptor beta chains from one sample in a study of cytomegalovirus exposure and HLA in healthy donors. Sequenced by immunoSEQ multiplex PCR; TCRdb stores in-frame clones only, minus some. This table has roughly 100,000 clones, roughly three quarters appearing once. Input material: PBMCs. These receptors came from a male donor in good health and CMV-seropositive. CDR3s include the opening cysteine and the closing phenylalanine or tryptophan. D genes are given only for firm matches. Clone size is not always given. Where it is, it says once, few, many or a class for expanded clones.

V gene,clone size,D gene,J gene,CDR3 protein,CDR3 DNA
TRBV6-6,NA,TRBD1,TRBJ1-1,CASLDQGAATEAFF,TGTGCCAGCCTCGACCAGGGGGCGGCCACTGAAGCTTTCTTT
TRBV18,NA,NA,TRBJ1-2,CASSPPGGVLGYTF,TGTGCCAGCTCACCACCCGGGGGAGTGCTTGGCTACACCTTC
TRBV5-1,NA,NA,TRBJ1-6,CASSLAGEINSPLHF,TGCGCCAGCAGCTTGGCGGGGGAAATAAACTCACCCCTCCACTTT
TRBV4-2,NA,NA,TRBJ2-7,CASSPGLGYEQYF,TGTGCCAGCAGCCCGGGACTCGGCTACGAGCAGTACTTC
TRBV5-4,NA,NA,TRBJ2-7,CASSSTLAEEQYF,TGTGCCAGCAGCTCGACATTGGCTGAGGAGCAGTACTTC
TRBV4-1,NA,NA,TRBJ2-7,CASSQPPSEHSYEQYF,TGCGCCAGCAGCCAACCCCCTAGCGAGCATTCCTACGAGCAGTACTTC
TRBV6-5,NA,NA,TRBJ2-7,CASSWGDSYEQYF,TGTGCCAGCAGTTGGGGGGACTCCTACGAGCAGTACTTC
TRBV14,NA,NA,TRBJ1-6,CASSQGGTDNSPLHF,TGTGCCAGCAGCCAGGGAGGCACAGATAATTCACCCCTCCACTTT
TRBV30,NA,NA,TRBJ1-1,CASQGREAFF,TGTGCCTCTCAGGGCAGGGAAGCTTTCTTT
TRBV7-9,NA,TRBD1,TRBJ1-1,CASSLGGARNTEAFF,TGTGCCAGCAGCCTAGGGGGCGCTCGGAACACTGAAGCTTTCTTT
TRBV5-8,few,TRBD1,TRBJ1-1,CASPGQKNTEAFF,TGTGCCAGCCCGGGACAGAAAAACACTGAAGCTTTCTTT
TRBV30,NA,NA,TRBJ1-1,CAWSFGQATEAFF,TGTGCCTGGAGTTTTGGCCAGGCCACTGAAGCTTTCTTT
TRBV11-2,NA,NA,TRBJ2-5,CASSLVGGVETQYF,TGTGCCAGCAGCTTAGTTGGCGGGGTGGAGACCCAGTACTTC
TRBV19,NA,NA,TRBJ1-1,CASSIGGGFTEAFF,TGTGCCAGTAGTATAGGGGGAGGGTTTACTGAAGCTTTCTTT
TRBV5-4,NA,TRBD1,TRBJ1-2,CASSRTGDYGYTF,TGTGCCAGCAGCCGGACAGGGGACTATGGCTACACCTTC
TRBV5-1,NA,TRBD2,TRBJ2-2,CASSLRPGGGNGELFF,TGCGCCAGCAGCTTGCGACCCGGGGGAGGGAACGGGGAGCTGTTTTTT
TRBV29-1,NA,TRBD1,TRBJ1-2,CSVDLRTGVYGYTF,TGCAGCGTTGACCTCAGGACAGGGGTCTATGGCTACACCTTC
TRBV19,few,TRBD1,TRBJ1-1,CASSSQGATEAFF,TGTGCCAGTAGTAGCCAGGGGGCCACTGAAGCTTTCTTT
TRBV7-8,NA,TRBD2,TRBJ2-1,CASIPGGANYNEQFF,TGTGCCAGCATTCCGGGGGGGGCAAACTACAATGAGCAGTTCTTC
TRBV30,few,TRBD1,TRBJ1-1,CAWTRDSHGAFF,TGTGCCTGGACTCGGGACAGTCACGGAGCTTTCTTT
TRBV11-2,NA,TRBD1,TRBJ1-2,CASSPGTGIYGYTF,TGTGCCAGCAGCCCGGGGACAGGGATCTATGGCTACACCTTC
TRBV4-3,NA,TRBD1,TRBJ2-7,CASSRQTGIYEQYF,TGCGCCAGCAGCCGGCAGACAGGGATCTACGAGCAGTACTTC
TRBV4-1,once,NA,TRBJ1-2,CASSRARDYGYTF,TGCGCCAGCAGCCGGGCCAGGGACTATGGCTACACCTTC
TRBV19,NA,TRBD1,TRBJ1-6,CASSIVQGDSPLHF,TGTGCCAGTAGTATAGTTCAGGGGGATTCACCCCTCCACTTT
TRBV2,few,TRBD2,TRBJ2-7,CASSESLAGIYEQYF,TGTGCCAGCAGTGAAAGCCTAGCGGGGATTTACGAGCAGTACTTC
TRBV6-1,few,TRBD2,TRBJ2-3,CASSEAVAGGTDTQYF,TGTGCCAGCAGTGAAGCGGTAGCGGGGGGCACAGATACGCAGTATTTT
TRBV2,NA,NA,TRBJ2-5,CASSGGPQETQYF,TGTGCCAGCAGCGGCGGCCCCCAAGAGACCCAGTACTTC
TRBV30,NA,NA,TRBJ1-2,CAWGGHTYGYTF,TGTGCCTGGGGGGGACACACTTATGGCTACACCTTC
TRBV7-3,NA,NA,TRBJ2-1,CASSLSRGSSYNEQFF,TGTGCCAGCAGCTTAAGCCGCGGAAGCTCCTACAATGAGCAGTTCTTC
TRBV4-1,NA,NA,TRBJ1-5,CASSQDYQSTVQHF,TGCGCCAGCAGCCAAGATTACCAGAGTACAGTACAGCATTTT
TRBV6-5,NA,NA,TRBJ2-1,CASSLDGSSYNEQFF,TGTGCCAGCAGTCTCGACGGGAGCTCCTACAATGAGCAGTTCTTC
TRBV7-6,few,NA,TRBJ1-4,CASSLVRDPNEKLFF,TGTGCCAGCAGCTTGGTTCGGGATCCCAATGAAAAACTGTTTTTT
TRBV7-2,few,NA,TRBJ1-1,CASRGQANTEAFF,TGTGCCAGCAGGGGACAAGCGAACACTGAAGCTTTCTTT
TRBV4-2,NA,NA,TRBJ2-1,CASSQTSYNEQFF,TGTGCCAGCAGCCAAACTAGCTACAATGAGCAGTTCTTC
TRBV5-1,few,NA,TRBJ2-7,CASSLTGGAYEQYF,TGCGCCAGCAGCTTGACGGGGGGCGCCTACGAGCAGTACTTC
TRBV5-6,NA,NA,TRBJ2-2,CASSLGSAGELFF,TGTGCCAGCAGCTTGGGGTCAGCCGGGGAGCTGTTTTTT
TRBV5-1,once,NA,TRBJ2-3,CASSLGLSTDTQYF,TGCGCCAGCAGCCTAGGACTTTCCACAGATACGCAGTATTTT
TRBV4-3,NA,TRBD2,TRBJ2-5,CASSQALGGGGETQYF,TGCGCCAGCAGCCAAGCCCTGGGGGGGGGTGGGGAGACCCAGTACTTC
TRBV6-1,NA,TRBD1,TRBJ2-7,CASSPRDRGYEQYF,TGTGCCAGCAGCCCCCGGGACAGGGGTTACGAGCAGTACTTC
TRBV5-1,NA,NA,TRBJ2-7,CASSLERSSYEQYF,TGCGCCAGCAGCTTGGAGAGGAGCTCCTACGAGCAGTACTTC
TRBV4-2,NA,NA,TRBJ2-4,CASSEDPGIKNIQYF,TGTGCCAGCAGCGAAGACCCAGGGATCAAAAACATTCAGTACTTC